This TCR beta chain was found in a study of cytomegalovirus exposure and HLA in healthy donors. Background on the study: There were roughly 80 million unique TCRs (from HLA-typed donors) in an early data release. Study-wide findings and caveats: In an earlier analysis, in fewer than 700 donors, most V segments appeared productive either ~87% or ~30% of the time. In a later analysis, CMV-associated beta chains were mostly HLA-associated, it appeared. Investigators reported around 150 TCR beta chains as tied to cytomegalovirus.

CDR1 is SNHLY and CDR2 is FYNNEI in the germline V gene. With 9 bases removed from V and 7 bases from J, the gap between germline ends came to 15 bases. CDR3 length: 13 amino acids. Remarks on this clone: Its specificity is not known.

The PCR made use of 60 Vbeta and 13 Jbeta primers. Data came from immunoSEQ multiplex PCR; TCRdb stores just in-frame clones and leaves some out. The sample includes some 160,000 clones, roughly four fifths seen only once; the top ten take approximately 8%. The sequenced material came from PBMCs. The V call is TRBV2, the J call TRBJ1-4, with unresolved D. This receptor was obtained from a male donor in good health and CMV-seropositive. CDR3 sequence reads: CASGSQKGEKLFF. Written as DNA, the CDR3 is TGTGCCAGTGGGAGCCAAAAGGGTGAAAAACTGTTTTTT.